This T cell receptor beta chain originates from a study of T cell responses to AZD1222 COVID-19 vaccine. Study results and caveats: The study identified only a handful of AZD1222 recipients as seropositive at baseline.

Turning to this clone: Its cognate antigen is unknown.

Using immunoSEQ multiplex PCR, the repertoire was profiled, and TCRdb retains in-frame clones only, with some absent. Of about 150,000 clones detected, more than 90% appear once; the ten largest clones hold 1.6%. The CDR3 sequence is 15 residues long. Trimming took 0 bases from V and 2 from J, leaving 8 bases between them. Looked up from germline, CDR1 is KGHSH and CDR2 is LQKENI. This TCR was recovered from an adult in good health. Specimen: peripheral blood, collected on day 0 of AZD1222 vaccination. This chain links TRBV18 with TRBJ2-1; D is uncertain. CDR3 bases: TGTGCCAGCTCACCACCAGGGCCGGCCTACAATGAGCAGTTCTTC. Encoded protein: CASSPPGPAYNEQFF. The full variable domain, completed using reference TRBV18 and TRBJ2-1, is NAGVMQNPRHLVRRRGQEARLRCSPMKGHSHVYWYRQLPEEGLKFMVYLQKENIIDESGMPKERFSAEFPKEGPSILRIQQVVRGDSAAYFCASSPPGPAYNEQFFGPGTRLTVL.